Listed below are T cell receptor beta chains from one sample, sequenced in a study of shared clonotypes between healthy human individuals. Sequencing was performed with immunoSEQ multiplex PCR; in TCRdb, only in-frame clones are kept and a portion is missing. The data hold 600,000 to 700,000 clones, with around 73% observed a single time. The specimen was memory CD4+ T cells sorted from blood. The receptors shown here come from a woman aged 25 to 39 in good health. Both conserved end residues are part of each CDR3. Fields, in order: V gene, J gene, clone size, D gene, CDR3 protein, CDR3 DNA. The D gene is left open where the match is weak. Rows may omit the clone size; those that give it use once, few, many or a size class.

>TRBV7-2|TRBJ2-1|-|TRBD2
CASSETGRAYHNEQFF
TGTGCCAGCAGCGAGACCGGGAGGGCCTACCACAATGAGCAGTTCTTC
>TRBV28|TRBJ1-4|-|-
CASGRLKLFF
TGTGCCAGCGGCCGTTTGAAACTGTTTTTT
>TRBV20-1|TRBJ2-7|-|-
CSALDYEQYF
TGCAGTGCCCTCGACTACGAGCAGTACTTC
>TRBV18|TRBJ1-1|-|-
CASSREAGGTEAFF
TGTGCCAGCTCCCGTGAAGCCGGTGGGACTGAAGCTTTCTTT
>TRBV5-6|TRBJ2-3|-|-
CASSWNSGEDTQYF
TGTGCCAGCAGCTGGAATTCAGGGGAGGATACGCAGTATTTT
>TRBV7-8|TRBJ2-7|-|-
CASSLERGPSYEQYF
TGTGCCAGCAGCTTAGAGAGGGGCCCATCCTACGAGCAGTACTTC
>TRBV5-1|TRBJ1-3|-|-
CASSHGTAGNTIYF
TGCGCCAGCAGCCACGGGACGGCCGGAAACACCATATATTTT
>TRBV6-4|TRBJ1-1|-|-
CASSDSGGGAFF
TGTGCCAGCAGTGACTCGGGCGGAGGGGCTTTCTTT
>TRBV6-1|TRBJ1-1|once|-
CASNAMADANTEAFF
TGTGCCAGCAATGCTATGGCAGACGCGAACACTGAAGCTTTCTTT
>TRBV15|TRBJ1-5|few|-
CATSRGEVSNQPQHF
TGTGCCACCAGCAGAGGGGAGGTTAGCAATCAGCCCCAGCATTTT
>TRBV5-4|TRBJ2-7|-|-
CASSLKDGTYEQYF
TGTGCCAGCAGCTTGAAGGACGGGACCTACGAGCAGTACTTC
>TRBV6-5|TRBJ2-1|-|-
CASSLLRGAPQFF
TGTGCCAGCAGCCTTCTTCGGGGGGCTCCGCAGTTCTTC
>TRBV28|TRBJ2-3|few|TRBD1
CASSLQGQAPPQYF
TGTGCCAGCAGTTTACAGGGACAGGCCCCTCCGCAGTATTTT
>TRBV9|TRBJ1-4|-|TRBD1
CASSGGQGENEKLFF
TGTGCCAGCAGCGGAGGACAGGGCGAAAATGAAAAACTGTTTTTT
>TRBV5-1|TRBJ2-6|once|-
CASSLAGRAGNGANVLTF
TGCGCCAGCAGCTTGGCCGGCAGGGCAGGAAACGGGGCCAACGTCCTGACTTTC
>TRBV7-3|TRBJ2-1|few|-
CASSSGSYNEQFF
TGTGCCAGCAGCTCCGGCTCCTACAATGAGCAGTTCTTC
>TRBV4-1|TRBJ2-7|-|-
CASSQDAGSRGWYEQYF
TGCGCCAGCAGCCAAGATGCGGGTTCCCGAGGCTGGTACGAGCAGTACTTC
>TRBV28|TRBJ1-5|-|TRBD1
CASRRQGALAQPQHF
TGTGCCAGCCGCCGACAGGGGGCACTTGCACAGCCCCAGCATTTT
>TRBV19|TRBJ1-1|-|TRBD1
CASITQGAHTEAFF
TGTGCCAGCATAACTCAGGGGGCGCACACTGAAGCTTTCTTT
>TRBV7-2|TRBJ2-7|few|-
CASSFVGGDDYEQYF
TGTGCCAGCAGCTTCGTGGGAGGCGATGACTACGAGCAGTACTTC
>TRBV5-4|TRBJ2-7|-|TRBD2
CAREPGLASLYEQYF
TGTGCCAGGGAACCGGGACTAGCGTCCTTGTACGAGCAGTACTTC
>TRBV5-1|TRBJ1-4|-|-
CASSSGGSAGGKLFF
TGCGCCAGCAGCTCGGGAGGTTCCGCGGGAGGAAAACTGTTTTTT
>TRBV18|TRBJ2-7|-|-
CASSPPSNIYEQYF
TGTGCCAGCTCACCACCGTCGAATATCTACGAGCAGTACTTC
>TRBV25-1|TRBJ2-1|-|TRBD1
CASSDRTGGPYNEQFF
TGTGCCAGCAGTGACCGGACAGGGGGCCCCTACAATGAGCAGTTCTTC
>TRBV4-1|TRBJ2-1|-|-
CASSQAGTSNEQFF
TGCGCCAGCAGCCAAGCCGGGACTTCGAATGAGCAGTTCTTC
>TRBV15|TRBJ1-3|-|TRBD1
CATSKGGVAGNTIYF
TGTGCCACCAGCAAAGGGGGCGTCGCTGGAAACACCATATATTTT
>TRBV6-6|TRBJ2-7|-|-
CASSPPSGGEQYF
TGTGCCAGCAGTCCCCCTTCCGGGGGCGAGCAGTACTTC
>TRBV2|TRBJ2-5|many|TRBD2
CASSEASGLAIQETQYF
TGTGCCAGCAGTGAAGCCTCGGGACTAGCTATCCAAGAGACCCAGTACTTC
>TRBV10-3|TRBJ2-7|-|TRBD2
CAISGGSGRAGEVYEQYF
TGTGCCATCAGTGGGGGTAGCGGGAGGGCAGGTGAGGTCTACGAGCAGTACTTC
>TRBV18|TRBJ2-7|-|-
CASSLETVPYEQYF
TGTGCCAGCTCGCTTGAGACAGTCCCCTACGAGCAGTACTTC
>TRBV10-3|TRBJ1-3|few|-
CAIRADRAGNTIYF
TGTGCCATCAGAGCCGACCGTGCGGGAAACACCATATATTTT
>TRBV19|TRBJ1-5|-|-
CASRWEGSTNQPQHF
TGTGCCAGTAGGTGGGAGGGGAGCACAAATCAGCCCCAGCATTTT
>TRBV28|TRBJ1-5|-|-
CASGGGGSGNQPQHF
TGTGCCAGCGGCGGAGGGGGAAGCGGCAATCAGCCCCAGCATTTT
>TRBV5-1|TRBJ2-1|-|TRBD2
CASSLWTSGRSEQFF
TGCGCCAGCAGCTTGTGGACTAGCGGGAGATCGGAGCAGTTCTTC
>TRBV11-2|TRBJ2-3|-|-
CASSPPGQGPQYF
TGTGCCAGCAGCCCCCCGGGCCAGGGCCCGCAGTATTTT
>TRBV5-8|TRBJ1-1|once|TRBD1
CASSPGQGRFEAFF
TGTGCCAGCAGCCCAGGACAGGGCAGATTTGAAGCTTTCTTT
>TRBV2|TRBJ2-1|-|-
CASSELVEGNNEQFF
TGTGCCAGCAGCGAACTAGTAGAAGGGAACAATGAGCAGTTCTTC
>TRBV11-2|TRBJ2-3|-|-
CASSLVGPGRRRTDTQYF
TGTGCCAGCAGCTTAGTGGGGCCTGGTAGGAGGAGGACAGATACGCAGTATTTT
>TRBV28|TRBJ1-5|-|-
CASRGGGLGQPQHF
TGTGCCAGCAGGGGCGGCGGGCTCGGTCAGCCCCAGCATTTT
>TRBV29-1|TRBJ2-7|-|-
CSAVGQVEGEQYF
TGCAGCGCCGTGGGGCAGGTGGAGGGAGAGCAGTACTTC
>TRBV9|TRBJ2-7|-|TRBD1
CASSLGTGSSYEQYF
TGTGCCAGCAGCCTAGGGACAGGTTCCTCCTACGAGCAGTACTTC
>TRBV2|TRBJ1-5|-|-
CASSGDRALGQPQHF
TGTGCCAGCAGTGGGGACCGGGCGCTGGGTCAGCCCCAGCATTTT
>TRBV7-7|TRBJ2-3|-|TRBD1
CASSPGTGRSDTQYF
TGTGCCAGCAGCCCCGGGACAGGGCGTTCAGATACGCAGTATTTT
>TRBV5-6|TRBJ2-1|-|TRBD2
CASSSMGLAGAGLLGEQFF
TGTGCCAGCAGCTCAATGGGACTAGCGGGAGCGGGGTTGTTGGGTGAGCAGTTCTTC
>TRBV30|TRBJ1-1|-|-
CAWIPTVNTEAFF
TGTGCCTGGATACCGACAGTGAACACTGAAGCTTTCTTT
>TRBV20-1|TRBJ1-1|few|-
CSASGHTEAFF
TGCAGTGCATCGGGGCACACTGAAGCTTTCTTT
>TRBV5-8|TRBJ1-2|-|-
CASSLSPGQLLTYGYTF
TGTGCCAGCAGCTTGTCTCCCGGCCAGCTTTTGACCTATGGCTACACCTTC
>TRBV25-1|TRBJ2-1|-|-
CASSEEGADNEQFF
TGTGCCAGCAGTGAGGAGGGGGCGGACAATGAGCAGTTCTTC
>TRBV29-1|TRBJ2-3|-|TRBD1
CSVEGQGLDTQYF
TGCAGCGTTGAAGGACAGGGCCTAGATACGCAGTATTTT